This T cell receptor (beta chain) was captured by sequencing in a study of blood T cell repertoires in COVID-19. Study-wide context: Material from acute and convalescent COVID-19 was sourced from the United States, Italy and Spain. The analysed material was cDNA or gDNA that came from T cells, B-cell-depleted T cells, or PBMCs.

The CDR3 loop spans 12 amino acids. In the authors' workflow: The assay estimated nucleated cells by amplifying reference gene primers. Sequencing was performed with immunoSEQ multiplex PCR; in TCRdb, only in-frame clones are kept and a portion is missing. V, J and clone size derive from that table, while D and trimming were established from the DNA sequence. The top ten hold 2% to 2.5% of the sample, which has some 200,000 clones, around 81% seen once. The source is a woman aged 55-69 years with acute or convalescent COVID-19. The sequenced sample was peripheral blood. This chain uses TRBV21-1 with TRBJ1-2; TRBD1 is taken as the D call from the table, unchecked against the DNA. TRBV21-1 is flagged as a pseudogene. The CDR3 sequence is CASSNRDYGYTF. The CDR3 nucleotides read TGTGCCAGCAGCAACAGGGACTATGGCTACACCTTC.